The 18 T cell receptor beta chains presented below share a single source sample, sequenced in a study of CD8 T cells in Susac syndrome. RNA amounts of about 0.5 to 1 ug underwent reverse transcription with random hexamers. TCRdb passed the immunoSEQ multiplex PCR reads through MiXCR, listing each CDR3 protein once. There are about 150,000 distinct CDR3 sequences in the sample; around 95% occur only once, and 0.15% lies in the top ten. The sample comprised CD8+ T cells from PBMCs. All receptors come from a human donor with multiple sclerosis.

The CDR3 coding sequence is TGTGCCTGGGGACAGGGGAACAATGAGCAGTTCTTC. It codes for CAWGQGNNEQFF. This chain joins TRBV30 and TRBJ2-1, with TRBD1 matching 9 bases. In germline, CDR1 is GTSNPN, CDR2 SVGIG (reference sequence). V was pared by 5 bases and J by 5 bases, with 1 base of the junction left unmatched. This CDR3 is 12 amino acids long.

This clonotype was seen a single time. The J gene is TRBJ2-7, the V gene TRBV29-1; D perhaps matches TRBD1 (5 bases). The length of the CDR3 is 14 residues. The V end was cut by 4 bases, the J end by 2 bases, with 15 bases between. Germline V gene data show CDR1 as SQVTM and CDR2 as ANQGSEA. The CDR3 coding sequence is TGCAGCGTTGTGTCTCTTAGGGGTCCCTACGAGCAGTACTTC. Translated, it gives CSVVSLRGPYEQYF.

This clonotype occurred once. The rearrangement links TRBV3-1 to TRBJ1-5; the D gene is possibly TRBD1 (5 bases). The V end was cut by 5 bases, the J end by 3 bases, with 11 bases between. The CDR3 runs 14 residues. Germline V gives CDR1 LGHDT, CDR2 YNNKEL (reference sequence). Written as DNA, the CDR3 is TGTGCCAGCAGCTCTCGACAGTTCAATCAGCCCCAGCATTTT. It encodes CASSSRQFNQPQHF.

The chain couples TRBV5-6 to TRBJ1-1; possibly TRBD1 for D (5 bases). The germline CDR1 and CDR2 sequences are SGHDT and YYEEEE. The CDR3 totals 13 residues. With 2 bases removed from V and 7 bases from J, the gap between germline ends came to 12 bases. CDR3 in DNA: TGTGCCAGCAGCTTCTGGCAGGGTAATGAAGCTTTCTTT. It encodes CASSFWQGNEAFF.

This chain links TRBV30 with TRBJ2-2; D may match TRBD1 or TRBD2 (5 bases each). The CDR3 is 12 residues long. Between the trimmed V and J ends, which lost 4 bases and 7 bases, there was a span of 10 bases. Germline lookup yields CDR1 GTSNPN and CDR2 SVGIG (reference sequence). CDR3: CAWTWGSGELFF. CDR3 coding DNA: TGTGCCTGGACCTGGGGGAGCGGGGAGCTGTTTTTT.

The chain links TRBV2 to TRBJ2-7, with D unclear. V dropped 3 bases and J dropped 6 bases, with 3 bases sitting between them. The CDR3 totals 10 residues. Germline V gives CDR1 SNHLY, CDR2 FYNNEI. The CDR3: CASSDFEQYF. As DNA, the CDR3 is TGTGCCAGCAGTGATTTCGAGCAGTACTTC.

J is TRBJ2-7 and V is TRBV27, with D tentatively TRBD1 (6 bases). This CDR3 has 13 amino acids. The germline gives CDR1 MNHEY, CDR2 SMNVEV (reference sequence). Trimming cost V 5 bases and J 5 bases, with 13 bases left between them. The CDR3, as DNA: TGTGCCAGCAGTGCCCAGGGGCGGGACGAGCAGTACGTC. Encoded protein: CASSAQGRDEQYV.

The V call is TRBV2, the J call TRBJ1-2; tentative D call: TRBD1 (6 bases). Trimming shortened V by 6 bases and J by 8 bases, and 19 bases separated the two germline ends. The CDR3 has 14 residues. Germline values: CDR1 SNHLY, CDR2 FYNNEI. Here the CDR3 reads CASSPSGGLSGYTF. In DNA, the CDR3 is TGTGCCAGCAGCCCGTCGGGGGGGCTGAGCGGCTACACCTTC.

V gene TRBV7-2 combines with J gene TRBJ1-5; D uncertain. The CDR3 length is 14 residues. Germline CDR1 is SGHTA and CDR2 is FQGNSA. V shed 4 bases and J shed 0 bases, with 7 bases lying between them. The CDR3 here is CASSSGLSNQPQHF. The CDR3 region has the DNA TGTGCCAGCAGCTCAGGACTTAGCAATCAGCCCCAGCATTTT. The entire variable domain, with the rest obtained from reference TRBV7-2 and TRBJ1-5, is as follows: GAGVSQSPSNKVTEKGKDVELRCDPISGHTALYWYRQSLGQGLEFLIYFQGNSAPDKSGLPSDRFSAERTGGSVSTLTIQRTQQEDSAVYLCASSSGLSNQPQHFGDGTRLSIL.

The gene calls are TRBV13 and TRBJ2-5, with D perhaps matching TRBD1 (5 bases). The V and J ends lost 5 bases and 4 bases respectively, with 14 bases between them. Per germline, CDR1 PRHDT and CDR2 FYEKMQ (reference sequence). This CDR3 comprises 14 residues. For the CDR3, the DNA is TGTGCCAGCAGCCCCATCACAGGACGAGAGACCCAGTACTTC. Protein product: CASSPITGRETQYF.

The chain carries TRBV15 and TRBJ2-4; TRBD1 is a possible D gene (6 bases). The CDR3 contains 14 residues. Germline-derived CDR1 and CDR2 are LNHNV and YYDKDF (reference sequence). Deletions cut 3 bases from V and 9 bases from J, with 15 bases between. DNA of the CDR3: TGTGCCACCAGCAGGACAGGCACGGGAATCATTCAGTACTTC. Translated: CATSRTGTGIIQYF. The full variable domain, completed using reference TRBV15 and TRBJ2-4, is DAMVIQNPRYQVTQFGKPVTLSCSQTLNHNVMYWYQQKSSQAPKLLFHYYDKDFNNEADTPDNFQSRRPNTSFCFLDIRSPGLGDTAMYLCATSRTGTGIIQYFGAGTRLSVL.

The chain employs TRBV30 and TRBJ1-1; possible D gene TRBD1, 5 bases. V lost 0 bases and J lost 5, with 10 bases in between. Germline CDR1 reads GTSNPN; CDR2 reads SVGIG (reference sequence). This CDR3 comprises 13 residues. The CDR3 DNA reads TGTGCCTGGAGTGTACTTCAGGGAACTGAAGCTTTCTTT. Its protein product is CAWSVLQGTEAFF.

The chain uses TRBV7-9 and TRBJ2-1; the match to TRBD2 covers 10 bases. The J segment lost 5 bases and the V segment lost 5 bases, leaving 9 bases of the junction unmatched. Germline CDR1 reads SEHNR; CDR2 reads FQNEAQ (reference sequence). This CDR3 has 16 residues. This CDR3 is CASSIDELAGNNEQFF. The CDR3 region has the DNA TGTGCCAGCAGCATAGACGAACTAGCGGGAAACAATGAGCAGTTCTTC.

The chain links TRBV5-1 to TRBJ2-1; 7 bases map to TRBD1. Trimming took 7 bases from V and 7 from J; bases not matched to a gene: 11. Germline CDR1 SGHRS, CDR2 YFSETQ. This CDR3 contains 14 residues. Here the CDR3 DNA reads TGCGCCAGCCGCACAGGGGAGAGGCTGAATGAGCAGTTCTTC. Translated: CASRTGERLNEQFF.

The CDR3, as DNA: TGTGCCAGCAGCCGGAAGAGACAGGGGCCGTCGAACACTGAAGCTTTCTTT. This sequence encodes CASSRKRQGPSNTEAFF. The chain recombines TRBV7-9 with TRBJ1-1; TRBD1 agrees at 8 bases. This CDR3 comprises 17 residues. V lost 5 bases to trimming and J lost 1 base; unmatched junction nucleotides: 12. Germline-derived CDR1 and CDR2 are SEHNR and FQNEAQ (reference sequence).

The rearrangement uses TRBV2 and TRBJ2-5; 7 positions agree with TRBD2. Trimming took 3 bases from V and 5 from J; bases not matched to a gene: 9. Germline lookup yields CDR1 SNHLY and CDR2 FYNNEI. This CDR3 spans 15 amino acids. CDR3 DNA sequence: TGTGCCAGCAGTGACCAAAGTCTAGCGGAGGAGACCCAGTACTTC. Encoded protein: CASSDQSLAEETQYF.

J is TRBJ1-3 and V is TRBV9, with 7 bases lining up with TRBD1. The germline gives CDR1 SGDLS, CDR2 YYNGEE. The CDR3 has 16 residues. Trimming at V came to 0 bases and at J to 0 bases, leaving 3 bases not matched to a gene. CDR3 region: CASSVVGTVSGNTIYF. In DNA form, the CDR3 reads TGTGCCAGCAGCGTAGTGGGGACAGTCTCTGGAAACACCATATATTTT.

CDR3 nucleotide sequence: TGCAGTGCTAGCCTAGCGGGGAATGAGCAGTTCTTC. The encoded protein is CSASLAGNEQFF. The chain uses TRBV20-1 and TRBJ2-1, with 9 bases lining up with TRBD2. After removal of 3 bases from V and 7 bases from J, the junction contained 1 base not matched to a gene. The CDR3 loop spans 12 amino acids. Per the germline V gene, CDR1 is DFQATT and CDR2 is SNEGSKA (reference sequence).